The entry below describes one TCR beta chain. Its specificity is unknown. Losses at the gene ends were 3 bases for V and 3 bases for J; bases not matched to a gene: 4. This CDR3 spans 15 amino acids. The germline gives CDR1 SGDLS, CDR2 YYNGEE. It was with 60 Vbeta and 13 Jbeta primers that the PCR ran. TCRdb keeps only in-frame clones here, not all; method: immunoSEQ multiplex PCR. Of 180,000 or so clones in the sample, about four fifths were seen once. This record comes from a study of cytomegalovirus exposure and HLA in healthy donors. Study-level results: A highly shared variant cluster was judged a likely technical artifact. Earlier analysis yielded a pattern in which most TCR beta V segments were productive about 90% or about 30% of the time. Excluded were some V segments that proved indistinguishable, including TRBV6-2 and TRBV6-3.

The sequence was collected from a male donor in good health and CMV-seronegative. V usage is TRBV9 and J usage is TRBJ1-1, with 11 bases identical to TRBD1. The sequenced sample was PBMCs. Here the CDR3 DNA reads TGTGCCAGCAGCGCAGGGACAGGGGGAGACACTGAAGCTTTCTTT. It encodes CASSAGTGGDTEAFF.